Listed below are T cell receptor beta chains from one sample, sequenced in a study of T cells in localized non-small cell lung cancer. Produced via immunoSEQ multiplex PCR; TCRdb's table is partial and in-frame only. The repertoire holds tens of thousands of clones, with 80% to 95% as singletons. The specimen comprised peripheral blood, sampled before any cancer treatment. The receptors here all came from a female donor older than 55 with stage I lung adenocarcinoma. CDR3s include the opening cysteine and the closing phenylalanine or tryptophan. The order of the fields is V gene, clone size, D gene, J gene, CDR3 protein, CDR3 DNA. D genes are given only for firm matches. Clone size is shown for a subset of rows, as once, few, many or a class of expanded clone.

V gene: TRBV7-8; clone size: -; D gene: TRBD2; J gene: TRBJ2-7; CDR3 protein: CASSWGLAGAPSVEQYF; CDR3 DNA: TGTGCCAGCAGCTGGGGACTAGCGGGAGCCCCCTCGGTGGAGCAGTACTTC
V gene: TRBV20-1; clone size: -; D gene: -; J gene: TRBJ1-1; CDR3 protein: CSAEDSEAFF; CDR3 DNA: TGCAGTGCTGAAGACAGTGAAGCTTTCTTT
V gene: TRBV7-9; clone size: -; D gene: -; J gene: TRBJ2-1; CDR3 protein: CASSSGADEQFF; CDR3 DNA: TGTGCCAGCAGCTCAGGCGCGGATGAGCAGTTCTTC
V gene: TRBV11-2; clone size: -; D gene: TRBD1; J gene: TRBJ2-1; CDR3 protein: CASSSDRGSYNEQFF; CDR3 DNA: TGTGCCAGCAGTTCGGACAGGGGCTCCTACAATGAGCAGTTCTTC
V gene: TRBV9; clone size: -; D gene: -; J gene: TRBJ2-7; CDR3 protein: CASSVGRGGEQHF; CDR3 DNA: TGTGCCAGCAGCGTGGGTAGGGGAGGCGAGCAGCACTTC
V gene: TRBV4-2; clone size: once; D gene: -; J gene: TRBJ1-2; CDR3 protein: CASSQDWGELKYGYTF; CDR3 DNA: TGTGCCAGCAGCCAAGATTGGGGAGAGTTAAAGTATGGCTACACCTTC
V gene: TRBV5-4; clone size: -; D gene: TRBD1; J gene: TRBJ1-4; CDR3 protein: CASSLGQGANEKLFF; CDR3 DNA: TGTGCCAGCAGCTTAGGACAGGGGGCAAATGAAAAACTGTTTTTT
V gene: TRBV4-2; clone size: -; D gene: TRBD1; J gene: TRBJ2-5; CDR3 protein: CASSQGARETQYF; CDR3 DNA: TGTGCCAGCAGTCAGGGGGCGCGGGAGACCCAGTACTTC
V gene: TRBV30; clone size: -; D gene: -; J gene: TRBJ2-5; CDR3 protein: CAWSVAGTQYF; CDR3 DNA: TGTGCCTGGAGTGTAGCCGGGACCCAGTACTTC
V gene: TRBV30; clone size: -; D gene: TRBD2; J gene: TRBJ2-7; CDR3 protein: CAWVGLAGVGEQYF; CDR3 DNA: TGTGCCTGGGTTGGTCTAGCGGGAGTCGGCGAGCAGTACTTC
V gene: TRBV27; clone size: once; D gene: -; J gene: TRBJ2-7; CDR3 protein: CASSRGRAYEQYF; CDR3 DNA: TGTGCCAGCAGTCGGGGCAGGGCTTACGAGCAGTACTTC
V gene: TRBV7-9; clone size: -; D gene: TRBD2; J gene: TRBJ2-5; CDR3 protein: CASRYGLAGTETQYF; CDR3 DNA: TGTGCCAGCAGGTACGGACTAGCGGGAACGGAGACCCAGTACTTC
V gene: TRBV4-1; clone size: -; D gene: TRBD2; J gene: TRBJ2-2; CDR3 protein: CASSRGLARSTNTGELFF; CDR3 DNA: TGCGCCAGCAGCCGGGGACTAGCGCGCTCTACGAACACCGGGGAGCTGTTTTTT
V gene: TRBV5-1; clone size: -; D gene: -; J gene: TRBJ1-4; CDR3 protein: CASSDAGGSREKLFF; CDR3 DNA: TGCGCCAGCAGCGACGCCGGGGGGTCGCGCGAAAAACTGTTTTTT
V gene: TRBV6-1; clone size: -; D gene: TRBD2; J gene: TRBJ2-7; CDR3 protein: CASSPTGTSAYEQYF; CDR3 DNA: TGTGCCAGCAGTCCGACCGGGACTAGCGCGTACGAGCAGTACTTC
V gene: TRBV5-6; clone size: -; D gene: -; J gene: TRBJ1-3; CDR3 protein: CASSFAPSGNTIYF; CDR3 DNA: TGTGCCAGCAGCTTCGCTCCCTCTGGAAACACCATATATTTT
V gene: TRBV10-1; clone size: -; D gene: -; J gene: TRBJ2-1; CDR3 protein: CASSERQAGNEQFF; CDR3 DNA: TGCGCCAGCAGTGAAAGGCAGGCGGGGAATGAGCAGTTCTTC
V gene: TRBV6-5; clone size: -; D gene: -; J gene: TRBJ1-1; CDR3 protein: CASRLGSAGTEAFF; CDR3 DNA: TGTGCCAGCAGACTCGGGTCGGCGGGGACTGAAGCTTTCTTT
V gene: TRBV7-9; clone size: -; D gene: -; J gene: TRBJ1-2; CDR3 protein: CASSLYEGYGYTF; CDR3 DNA: TGTGCCAGCAGCTTATATGAGGGCTATGGCTACACCTTC
V gene: TRBV28; clone size: -; D gene: -; J gene: TRBJ1-3; CDR3 protein: CASSLGTIGNTIYF; CDR3 DNA: TGTGCCAGCAGTTTAGGGACTATTGGAAACACCATATATTTT
V gene: TRBV28; clone size: -; D gene: -; J gene: TRBJ2-3; CDR3 protein: CASSPLGGIGDTQYF; CDR3 DNA: TGTGCCAGCAGTCCCCTGGGCGGGATAGGAGATACGCAGTATTTT
V gene: TRBV30; clone size: -; D gene: -; J gene: TRBJ2-3; CDR3 protein: CAWSVGTGLNTQYF; CDR3 DNA: TGTGCCTGGAGTGTGGGTACAGGGTTAAATACGCAGTATTTT
V gene: TRBV6-1; clone size: -; D gene: -; J gene: TRBJ1-4; CDR3 protein: CASSEGRGEEKLFF; CDR3 DNA: TGTGCCAGCAGTGAAGGCAGGGGAGAAGAAAAACTGTTTTTT
V gene: TRBV5-1; clone size: once; D gene: TRBD2; J gene: TRBJ2-5; CDR3 protein: CASSRTSGRFETQYF; CDR3 DNA: TGCGCCAGCAGCAGGACTAGCGGGAGGTTCGAGACCCAGTACTTC
V gene: TRBV18; clone size: -; D gene: -; J gene: TRBJ2-7; CDR3 protein: CASSPQGSGLEEQYF; CDR3 DNA: TGTGCCAGCTCACCCCAGGGTTCAGGGCTGGAGGAGCAGTACTTC
V gene: TRBV28; clone size: once; D gene: -; J gene: TRBJ1-4; CDR3 protein: CASSSPWRGEKLFF; CDR3 DNA: TGTGCCAGCAGTTCCCCTTGGAGGGGCGAAAAACTGTTTTTT
V gene: TRBV11-2; clone size: -; D gene: TRBD1; J gene: TRBJ2-7; CDR3 protein: CASSSRDRYDWISYEQYF; CDR3 DNA: TGTGCCAGCAGCTCCCGGGACAGGTATGATTGGATCTCCTACGAGCAGTACTTC
V gene: TRBV5-1; clone size: once; D gene: -; J gene: TRBJ1-2; CDR3 protein: CASSLASQGYSGYTF; CDR3 DNA: TGCGCCAGCAGCTTGGCCAGTCAGGGTTACTCTGGCTACACCTTC
V gene: TRBV2; clone size: -; D gene: -; J gene: TRBJ1-1; CDR3 protein: CASSVNQGTEAFF; CDR3 DNA: TGTGCCAGCAGTGTGAATCAGGGCACTGAAGCTTTCTTT
V gene: TRBV2; clone size: -; D gene: -; J gene: TRBJ2-1; CDR3 protein: CASKETGLTYSYNEQFF; CDR3 DNA: TGTGCCAGCAAAGAAACCGGACTAACCTACTCCTACAATGAGCAGTTCTTC
V gene: TRBV10-3; clone size: few; D gene: TRBD1; J gene: TRBJ2-7; CDR3 protein: CAISFSDRDYEQYF; CDR3 DNA: TGTGCCATCAGTTTTTCGGACAGGGACTACGAGCAGTACTTC
V gene: TRBV2; clone size: -; D gene: -; J gene: TRBJ2-1; CDR3 protein: CASSEGWGTAYNEQFF; CDR3 DNA: TGTGCCAGCAGTGAAGGGTGGGGGACGGCCTACAATGAGCAGTTCTTC
V gene: TRBV7-9; clone size: -; D gene: TRBD1; J gene: TRBJ2-2; CDR3 protein: CASSPGQGRVRRNTGELFF; CDR3 DNA: TGTGCCAGCAGCCCTGGACAGGGAAGGGTACGGCGGAACACCGGGGAGCTGTTTTTT
V gene: TRBV19; clone size: -; D gene: TRBD1; J gene: TRBJ1-5; CDR3 protein: CASSDSGTGFQPQHF; CDR3 DNA: TGTGCCAGTAGTGACTCCGGGACAGGGTTTCAGCCCCAGCATTTT
V gene: TRBV7-9; clone size: -; D gene: -; J gene: TRBJ1-1; CDR3 protein: CASTPQTEAFF; CDR3 DNA: TGTGCCAGCACCCCGCAGACTGAAGCTTTCTTT
V gene: TRBV6-4; clone size: -; D gene: -; J gene: TRBJ1-5; CDR3 protein: CASNLQGSGQPQHF; CDR3 DNA: TGTGCCAGCAACCTACAGGGATCCGGACAGCCCCAGCATTTT
V gene: TRBV28; clone size: -; D gene: -; J gene: TRBJ1-2; CDR3 protein: CASSEADYGYTF; CDR3 DNA: TGTGCCAGCAGTGAGGCTGACTATGGCTACACCTTC
V gene: TRBV30; clone size: -; D gene: -; J gene: TRBJ2-3; CDR3 protein: CAWSGPDTQYF; CDR3 DNA: TGTGCCTGGAGTGGCCCAGATACGCAGTATTTT
V gene: TRBV28; clone size: -; D gene: -; J gene: TRBJ2-1; CDR3 protein: CASIRPGGGRYNEQFF; CDR3 DNA: TGTGCCAGCATTCGGCCTGGCGGAGGCAGATACAATGAGCAGTTCTTC
V gene: TRBV7-4; clone size: -; D gene: -; J gene: TRBJ2-5; CDR3 protein: CASSSPLVRAETQYF; CDR3 DNA: TGTGCCAGCAGCTCCCCACTAGTCCGGGCTGAGACCCAGTACTTC
V gene: TRBV19; clone size: -; D gene: TRBD1; J gene: TRBJ2-1; CDR3 protein: CASSLGQYNEQFF; CDR3 DNA: TGTGCCAGTAGTTTGGGACAGTACAATGAGCAGTTCTTC
V gene: TRBV5-1; clone size: -; D gene: -; J gene: TRBJ1-3; CDR3 protein: CASSFTTGQNSGNTIYF; CDR3 DNA: TGCGCCAGCAGCTTTACCACCGGACAGAACTCTGGAAACACCATATATTTT
V gene: TRBV28; clone size: -; D gene: TRBD2; J gene: TRBJ2-3; CDR3 protein: CASSLGTSASTDTQYF; CDR3 DNA: TGTGCCAGCAGTTTAGGGACTAGCGCGAGCACAGATACGCAGTATTTT
V gene: TRBV19; clone size: -; D gene: -; J gene: TRBJ1-1; CDR3 protein: CASSISRQGTEAFF; CDR3 DNA: TGTGCCAGTAGTATAAGCCGACAAGGGACTGAAGCTTTCTTT
V gene: TRBV10-3; clone size: -; D gene: TRBD2; J gene: TRBJ2-2; CDR3 protein: CAISLAGDTGELFF; CDR3 DNA: TGTGCCATCAGTCTAGCGGGAGACACCGGGGAGCTGTTTTTT
V gene: TRBV28; clone size: once; D gene: -; J gene: TRBJ2-2; CDR3 protein: CASSFTRPDTGELFF; CDR3 DNA: TGTGCCAGCAGCTTCACTAGGCCCGACACCGGGGAGCTGTTTTTT
V gene: TRBV18; clone size: once; D gene: -; J gene: TRBJ1-2; CDR3 protein: CASSSDSNYGYTF; CDR3 DNA: TGTGCCAGCTCATCGGACAGCAACTATGGCTACACCTTC
V gene: TRBV7-2; clone size: once; D gene: TRBD1; J gene: TRBJ1-1; CDR3 protein: CASSSQPGGGMNTEAFF; CDR3 DNA: TGTGCCAGCAGCTCACAGCCAGGGGGGGGTATGAACACTGAAGCTTTCTTT
V gene: TRBV7-3; clone size: -; D gene: -; J gene: TRBJ1-6; CDR3 protein: CASSLGRENSPLHF; CDR3 DNA: TGTGCCAGCAGCTTAGGGCGGGAGAATTCACCCCTCCACTTT